These 31 T cell receptor beta chains originate from one sample sequenced in a study of shared clonotypes between healthy human individuals. Produced via immunoSEQ multiplex PCR; TCRdb's table is partial and in-frame only. Of 950,000 to 1,100,000 clones listed, roughly 75% are singletons. The specimen sequenced was memory CD4+ T cells sorted from blood. Subset defined: CD45RA-negative fraction. These receptors all stem from a man younger than 30 in good health.

This chain uses TRBV7-8 with TRBJ2-5, with D possibly called TRBD1 or TRBD2 (6 bases each). The J call is in doubt because the DNA end fits TRBJ2-7 better. Germline V gene lookup returns CDR1 SGHVS and CDR2 FQNEAQ. This CDR3 region has 13 residues. Here the CDR3 reads CASSLAGGREQYF. The CDR3 region has the DNA TGTGCCAGCAGCTTAGCTGGGGGGCGCGAGCAGTACTTC.

This clone appeared a few times. This chain joins TRBV27 and TRBJ2-1; 7 bases align to TRBD1. Germline lookup yields CDR1 MNHEY and CDR2 SMNVEV (reference sequence). J gave up 2 bases and V 6 bases, and 7 bases lay outside the gene matches. This CDR3 is built from 15 residues. The CDR3, as DNA: TGTGCCAGCAGATATGGACAGGTTCCCTACAATGAGCAGTTCTTC. This translates into CASRYGQVPYNEQFF.

The chain employs TRBV6-1 and TRBJ1-2, with 9 positions matching TRBD1. Per the germline V gene, CDR1 is MNHNS and CDR2 is SASEGT. The CDR3 spans 12 residues. Trimming removed 7 bases from V and 8 bases from J; junction bases left unmatched: 5. The DNA for the CDR3 is TGTGCCAGCACCTTGGACAGGGGCGGCTACACCTTC. Encoded protein: CASTLDRGGYTF.

This clone has only a few counts. The chain has TRBV7-2 and TRBJ2-7; TRBD2 aligns across 9 bases. The CDR3 sequence is 16 residues long. V gave up 5 bases and J gave up 2 bases; unmatched junction bases: 10. CDR1 and CDR2 from the germline V gene are SGHTA and FQGNSA. The CDR3 DNA reads TGTGCCAGCAGCCAAAGAGCCGGGACTAGCACCTACGAGCAGTACTTC. Its protein product is CASSQRAGTSTYEQYF.

This chain joins TRBV27 and TRBJ2-2, with a tentative D call TRBD1 (5 bases). V was pared by 6 bases and J by 7 bases, with 18 bases between. Germline V CDR1 and CDR2: MNHEY, SMNVEV (reference sequence). This CDR3 has 15 residues. This chain's CDR3 is CASSPPGQGGGELFF. Written as DNA, the CDR3 is TGTGCCAGCAGCCCCCCAGGGCAGGGCGGCGGGGAGCTGTTTTTT.

In nucleotides, the CDR3 is TGTGCCAGCAGTGTTTACACTGAAGCTTTCTTT. Its protein product is CASSVYTEAFF. V usage is TRBV25-1 and J usage is TRBJ1-1, with D unresolved. Germline assignment: CDR1 MGHDK and CDR2 SYGVNS. The CDR3 runs to 11 residues. V dropped 4 bases and J dropped 3 bases, with 3 bases sitting between them.

The chain has TRBV10-3 and TRBJ2-1; D possibly uses TRBD1 or TRBD2 (5 bases each). V lost 4 bases, J lost 8 bases, and 12 bases lay in between. Germline CDR1 reads ENHRY; CDR2 reads SYGVKD. This CDR3 region has 13 residues. The CDR3 region is CAISGDGFDEQFF. The CDR3, as DNA: TGTGCCATCAGTGGGGACGGATTCGATGAGCAGTTCTTC.

This clone was recorded a few times. V is TRBV29-1 and J is TRBJ2-5, with D possibly being TRBD1 (6 bases). CDR3 length: 13 residues. Germline V gives CDR1 SQVTM, CDR2 ANQGSEA. V lost 7 bases and J lost 9, with 21 bases in between. CDR3 protein: CSARGSSLGAQYF. The CDR3 coding sequence is TGCAGCGCTAGGGGGTCCTCACTCGGGGCCCAGTACTTC.

Remarks on this clone: Since a much larger clone is just one base distant, this may be a read error. The chain uses TRBV5-4 and TRBJ2-5; the D is unclear. The CDR3 has 10 amino acids. CDR1 is SGHNT, CDR2 YYREEE, per germline (reference sequence). Trimming removed 3 bases at V and 5 bases at J, with 2 bases between. The CDR3 reads CASSWETQYF. The CDR3 DNA reads as TGTGCCAGCAGCTGGGAGACCCAGTACTTC.

V usage is TRBV6-1 and J usage is TRBJ2-7; either TRBD1 or TRBD2 may supply D (6 bases each). Trimming shortened V by 7 bases and J by 4 bases, and 17 bases separated the two germline ends. Germline assignment: CDR1 MNHNS and CDR2 SASEGT. CDR3 length: 14 residues. CDR3 sequence: CASIPPGAVYEQYF. In DNA form, the CDR3 reads TGTGCCAGCATCCCCCCGGGGGCAGTTTACGAGCAGTACTTC.

This clone was counted only a few times. The chain joins TRBV5-1 to TRBJ2-1; D possibly corresponds to TRBD2 (7 bases). Per germline, CDR1 SGHRS and CDR2 YFSETQ. V gave up 0 bases and J gave up 7 bases, with 14 bases separating them. There are 15 residues in the CDR3. The CDR3 reads CASSLGGGQVNEQFF. The CDR3 DNA is TGCGCCAGCAGCTTGGGCGGGGGCCAGGTTAATGAGCAGTTCTTC.

Only a few counts were recorded for this clone. This sequence joins TRBV11-2 and TRBJ2-1, with 14 bases aligning to TRBD2. Trimming removed 5 bases from V and 7 bases from J; junction bases left unmatched: 13. Germline V gene lookup returns CDR1 SGHAT and CDR2 FQNNGV. The CDR3 runs 18 residues. The CDR3 protein is CASSILSGTSGSGNEQFF. In nucleotides, the CDR3 is TGTGCCAGCAGCATACTCTCCGGGACTAGCGGGAGCGGGAATGAGCAGTTCTTC.

With respect to this clone: The same CDR3 also results from other DNA sequences found in this sample. The chain combines TRBV30 with TRBJ2-7, with 7 bases lining up with TRBD2. The CDR3 is made up of 14 amino acids. Germline lookup yields CDR1 GTSNPN and CDR2 SVGIG (reference sequence). V lost 3 bases to trimming and J lost 0 bases; unmatched junction nucleotides: 5. This CDR3 reads CAWSRGGSSYEQYF. CDR3 in DNA: TGTGCCTGGAGCCGGGGCGGGAGCTCCTACGAGCAGTACTTC. Supplemented by reference TRBV30 and TRBJ2-7, the full variable domain reads SQTIHQWPATLVQPVGSPLSLECTVEGTSNPNLYWYRQAAGRGLQLLFYSVGIGQISSEVPQNLSASRPQDRQFILSSKKLLLSDSGFYLCAWSRGGSSYEQYFGPGTRLTVT.

The table lists this clone with a count of one. V usage is TRBV6-6 and J usage is TRBJ2-7; D gene uncertain. CDR1 and CDR2 from the germline V gene are MNHNY and SVGAGI (reference sequence). Between the trimmed V and J ends, which lost 2 bases and 2 bases, there was a span of 7 bases. This CDR3 is 13 amino acids long. The CDR3 nucleotides read TGTGCCAGCAGTTACGACGGAACCTACGAGCAGTACTTC. Amino acid sequence: CASSYDGTYEQYF.

This clone has a handful of counts. The chain carries TRBV19 and TRBJ2-5; 9 bases are a match to TRBD2. J lost 5 bases, V lost 3 bases, and 7 bases had no gene match. Germline CDR1 and CDR2: LNHDA and SQIVND (reference sequence). The CDR3 is 15 amino acids. CDR3 residues: CASSILAGERETQYF. Written as DNA, the CDR3 is TGTGCCAGTAGTATCTTAGCGGGGGAGCGGGAGACCCAGTACTTC.

The J gene is TRBJ2-1, the V gene TRBV10-3; D not certain. Germline V gene sequence: CDR1 ENHRY, CDR2 SYGVKD. The CDR3 totals 13 residues. V was shortened by 7 bases and J by 4 bases, with 11 bases between the two germline ends. The chain's CDR3 is CAITADAYNEQFF. CDR3 bases: TGTGCCATCACCGCGGACGCTTACAATGAGCAGTTCTTC.

The rearrangement links TRBV6-5 to TRBJ2-7; 10 bases fit TRBD1. Germline V lookup: CDR1 MNHEY, CDR2 SVGAGI. Unmatched junction bases numbered 4, after V lost 2 bases and J lost 6 bases. CDR3 size: 14 residues. The CDR3, as DNA: TGTGCCAGCAGTTACGGGACAGGGGCCCGCGAGCAGTACTTC. Translation gives CASSYGTGAREQYF.

This CDR3 reads CASSGGINEKLFF. The CDR3 nucleotides are TGCGCCAGCAGTGGTGGGATAAATGAAAAACTGTTTTTT. This rearrangement joins TRBV10-2 to TRBJ1-4, with D hard to call. V dropped 4 bases and J dropped 5 bases, with 8 bases sitting between them. The CDR3 spans 13 residues. Per germline, CDR1 WSHSY and CDR2 SAAADI.

This clone was seen a handful of times. The chain is built from TRBV6-6 and TRBJ1-2; a weak D match, TRBD1 (5 bases). CDR1 is MNHNY, CDR2 SVGAGI, per germline (reference sequence). Trimming cost V 5 bases and J 8 bases, with 9 bases left between them. The CDR3 loop spans 11 amino acids. The CDR3, as DNA: TGTGCCAGCAGTCCAGGGTCCGGCTACACCTTC. It translates to CASSPGSGYTF.

The genes are TRBV10-3 and TRBJ2-7; 9 bases are a match to TRBD2. After removal of 8 bases from V and 5 bases from J, the junction contained 13 bases not matched to a gene. CDR1 is ENHRY and CDR2 is SYGVKD in the germline V gene. The CDR3 covers 15 residues. The CDR3 loop is CAIANPSGNENEQYF. CDR3 nucleotides: TGTGCCATCGCAAACCCTAGCGGGAATGAGAACGAGCAGTACTTC.

The gene calls are TRBV27 and TRBJ2-6; 7 bases fit TRBD1. Germline V gives CDR1 MNHEY, CDR2 SMNVEV (reference sequence). V dropped 1 base and J dropped 9; count of bases not matched to a gene: 15. The CDR3 covers 18 residues. CDR3 nucleotide sequence: TGTGCCAGCAGTTTATTCCCAGGGGGTTCGTCGGGTGGCAACGTCCTGACTTTC. Translated, it gives CASSLFPGGSSGGNVLTF.

The chain combines TRBV6-5 with TRBJ2-3; 10 bases are a match to TRBD2. The germline CDR1 and CDR2 sequences are MNHEY and SVGAGI. This CDR3 is built from 15 residues. V gave up 5 bases and J gave up 2 bases; unmatched junction bases: 4. CDR3 bases: TGTGCCAGCAGTGCACTAGCGGGACCCACAGATACGCAGTATTTT. Translation: CASSALAGPTDTQYF.

In its sample, this clone was seen once. V is TRBV11-2 and J is TRBJ1-6; D gene unclear. Between the trimmed V and J ends, which lost 5 bases and 0 bases, there was a span of 5 bases. Germline loops: CDR1 SGHAT, CDR2 FQNNGV. This CDR3 has 14 residues. The CDR3 DNA reads as TGTGCCAGCAGCCCAAGCTCCTATAATTCACCCCTCCACTTT. It yields the protein CASSPSSYNSPLHF.

Many counts were recorded for this clone. The chain uses TRBV13 and TRBJ2-7; 15 bases are shared with TRBD2. The length of the CDR3 is 20 residues. V shed 5 bases, J shed 3 bases, and the junction held 17 bases outside the gene matches. CDR1 is PRHDT and CDR2 is FYEKMQ in the germline V gene (reference sequence). CDR3 sequence reads: CASSLARTSGRAGGGYEQYF. Here the CDR3 DNA reads TGTGCCAGCAGCCTCGCCCGGACTAGCGGGAGGGCCGGTGGAGGCTACGAGCAGTACTTC.

This clone was seen a single time. V usage is TRBV4-3 and J usage is TRBJ2-2; D is tentatively TRBD1 or TRBD2 (6 bases each). CDR3 size: 15 residues. V was clipped by 3 bases and J by 4 bases, with 12 bases between them. Germline V CDR1 and CDR2: LGHNA, YSLEER. CDR3 sequence reads: CASSQEGVGTGELFF. The CDR3, as DNA: TGCGCCAGCAGCCAGGAGGGGGTGGGCACCGGGGAGCTGTTTTTT.

The V gene is TRBV28, the J gene TRBJ2-1, with TRBD2 matching over 14 bases. The CDR3 length is 17 residues. The V and J ends lost 1 base and 6 bases, in that order; junction bases with no gene match: 5. Germline CDR1 is MDHEN and CDR2 is SYDVKM. CDR3 sequence (DNA): TGTGCCAGCAGTTTATTTTTGGGGACTAGCGGGGGCAATGAGCAGTTCTTC. Its protein product is CASSLFLGTSGGNEQFF. Looking up the rest from reference TRBV28 and TRBJ2-1 gives the full variable domain: DVKVTQSSRYLVKRTGEKVFLECVQDMDHENMFWYRQDPGLGLRLIYFSYDVKMKEKGDIPEGYSVSREKKERFSLILESASTNQTSMYLCASSLFLGTSGGNEQFFGPGTRLTVL.

This rearrangement joins TRBV5-1 to TRBJ1-5, with a tentative D call TRBD1 (6 bases). This CDR3 has 15 residues. Trimming took 0 bases from V and 1 from J, leaving 8 bases between them. CDR1 and CDR2 (germline): SGHRS, YFSETQ. The CDR3 sequence is CASSLDRASNQPQHF. CDR3 nucleotides: TGCGCCAGCAGCTTGGACAGGGCAAGCAATCAGCCCCAGCATTTT.

The CDR3 DNA is TGTGCCAGCAGTTACAAATCGGGACGAGGCTCTGGGGCCAACGTCCTGACTTTC. Translation gives CASSYKSGRGSGANVLTF. J is TRBJ2-6 and V is TRBV27, with D perhaps matching TRBD1 or TRBD2 (5 bases each). Trimming pared 4 bases from V and 0 bases from J, leaving 16 bases between. The CDR3 extends over 18 amino acids. The germline V gene has CDR1 MNHEY and CDR2 SMNVEV (reference sequence).

This clone was observed a single time. A much larger clone lies a single base off, so this may be a read error. V is TRBV28 and J is TRBJ1-2; TRBD1 matches at 11 bases. V was pared by 9 bases and J by 3 bases, with 3 bases of the junction left unmatched. The CDR3 is 13 amino acids. CDR1 and CDR2 (germline): MDHEN, SYDVKM. The CDR3 region is CASGGQGDYGYTF. DNA for the CDR3: TGTGCCAGTGGGGGACAGGGGGACTATGGCTACACCTTC.

The chain recombines TRBV7-2 with TRBJ2-7; no clear D. V lost 2 bases to trimming and J lost 0 bases, with 11 bases between them. The germline gives CDR1 SGHTA, CDR2 FQGNSA. This CDR3 has 15 amino acids. The CDR3 sequence: CASSLIPQASYEQYF. The CDR3 bases are TGTGCCAGCAGCTTAATTCCTCAGGCCTCCTACGAGCAGTACTTC.

V is TRBV30 and J is TRBJ2-5, with TRBD1 matching 8 bases. The J call may be faulty, since TRBJ2-7 better matches the DNA end. The germline CDR1 and CDR2 sequences are GTSNPN and SVGIG (reference sequence). The CDR3 covers 15 residues. This CDR3 reads CAWSRTGILPYEQYF. The CDR3 DNA reads as TGTGCCTGGAGTCGGACAGGGATACTCCCCTACGAGCAGTACTTC.